This T cell receptor beta chain was sequenced for a study of T cell repertoires in cytomegalovirus infection. This clonotype was counted ten times or more. Germline CDR1 is MDHEN and CDR2 is SYDVKM. J gave up 6 bases and V 5 bases, and 6 bases lay outside the gene matches. CDR3 length: 14 amino acids. TCRdb re-analysed the reads in MiXCR, keeping a single row per CDR3 protein. The profile shows roughly 130,000 distinct CDR3 sequences, approximately 9.2% of them singletons. This TCR was sampled from a human donor in good health (CMV status not recorded). Some clones in this sample may be carry-over from other donors' samples. Material for sequencing was PBMCs. This rearrangement joins TRBV28 to TRBJ1-4; 7 bases are a match to TRBD1. CDR3 DNA: TGTGCCAGCAGTCTGGGGACAGTTGATGAAAAACTGTTTTTT. This gives the protein CASSLGTVDEKLFF. The full variable domain, its missing parts supplied by reference TRBV28 and TRBJ1-4, is DVKVTQSSRYLVKRTGEKVFLECVQDMDHENMFWYRQDPGLGLRLIYFSYDVKMKEKGDIPEGYSVSREKKERFSLILESASTNQTSMYLCASSLGTVDEKLFFGSGTQLSVL.